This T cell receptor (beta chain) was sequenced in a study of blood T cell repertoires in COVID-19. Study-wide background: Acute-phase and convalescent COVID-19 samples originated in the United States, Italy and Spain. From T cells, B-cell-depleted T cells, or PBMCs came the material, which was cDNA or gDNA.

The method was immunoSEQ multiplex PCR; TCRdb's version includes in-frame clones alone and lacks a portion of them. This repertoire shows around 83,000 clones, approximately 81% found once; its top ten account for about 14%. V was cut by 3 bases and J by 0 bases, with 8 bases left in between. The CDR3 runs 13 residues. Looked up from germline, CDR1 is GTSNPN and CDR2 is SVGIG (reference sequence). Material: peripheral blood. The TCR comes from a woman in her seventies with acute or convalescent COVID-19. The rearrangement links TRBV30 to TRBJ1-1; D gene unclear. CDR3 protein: CAWRRRMNTEAFF. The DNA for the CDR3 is TGTGCCTGGAGACGGCGGATGAACACTGAAGCTTTCTTT.